Below, 3 T cell receptor beta chains from the same sample are listed, as sequenced in a study of graft-versus-host responses after intestinal transplantation. The repertoire was sequenced with immunoSEQ multiplex PCR; TCRdb's copy has only in-frame clones and lacks some. The table shows roughly 18,000 clones, with more than 30% occurring only once. Sequencing was performed on alloreactive CD4+ T cells from a mixed lymphocyte reaction culture, taken before intestinal transplant. The subset was: CFSE-low proliferating T cells sorted from roughly six-day pre-transplant mixed lymphocyte reaction (GvH or HvG direction). The origin of the receptors is a human patient who received an intestinal transplant.

This clone was detected a few times. The gene calls are TRBV19 and TRBJ1-2; 9 nucleotides line up with TRBD1. The CDR3 sequence is 14 residues long. The V gene's germline CDR1 is LNHDA and CDR2 SQIVND (reference sequence). V lost 2 bases, J lost 2 bases, and 0 bases stayed unmatched. CDR3 DNA: TGTGCCAGTAGTATAACAGGGGGCAACTATGGCTACACCTTC. The encoded protein is CASSITGGNYGYTF. Supplemented by reference TRBV19 and TRBJ1-2, the full variable domain reads DGGITQSPKYLFRKEGQNVTLSCEQNLNHDAMYWYRQDPGQGLRLIYYSQIVNDFQKGDIAEGYSVSREKKESFPLTVTSAQKNPTAFYLCASSITGGNYGYTFGSGTRLTVV.

J is TRBJ1-1 and V is TRBV13; a weak D match, TRBD1 (6 bases). Germline V gene lookup returns CDR1 PRHDT and CDR2 FYEKMQ (reference sequence). The CDR3 sequence is 11 residues long. V lost 7 bases, J lost 11 bases, and 14 bases lay in between. The chain's CDR3 is CASTLGGRAFF. The DNA for the CDR3 is TGTGCCAGCACCCTGGGGGGGCGGGCTTTCTTT.

This clone occurred a few times. The chain uses TRBV19 and TRBJ2-3; TRBD2 is a possible D gene (6 bases). Germline values: CDR1 LNHDA, CDR2 SQIVND (reference sequence). The V and J ends lost 6 bases and 3 bases respectively, with 16 bases between them. This CDR3 contains 15 residues. The CDR3 DNA follows: TGTGCCAGTAGCCTCGGGGGTGCAGGGACAGATACGCAGTATTTT. As protein: CASSLGGAGTDTQYF.